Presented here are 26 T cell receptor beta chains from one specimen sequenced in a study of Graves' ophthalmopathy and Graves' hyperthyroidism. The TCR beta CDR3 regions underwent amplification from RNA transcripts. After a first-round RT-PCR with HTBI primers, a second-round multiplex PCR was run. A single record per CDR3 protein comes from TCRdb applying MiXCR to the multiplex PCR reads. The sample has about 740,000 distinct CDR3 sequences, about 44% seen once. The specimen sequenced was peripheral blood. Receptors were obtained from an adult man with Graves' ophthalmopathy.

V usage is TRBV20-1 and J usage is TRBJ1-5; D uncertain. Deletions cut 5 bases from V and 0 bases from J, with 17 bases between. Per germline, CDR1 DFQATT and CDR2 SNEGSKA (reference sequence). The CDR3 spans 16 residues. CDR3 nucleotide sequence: TGCAGTGCTCGCTTGAACCAGGAATATAGCAATCAGCCCCAGCATTTT. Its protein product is CSARLNQEYSNQPQHF.

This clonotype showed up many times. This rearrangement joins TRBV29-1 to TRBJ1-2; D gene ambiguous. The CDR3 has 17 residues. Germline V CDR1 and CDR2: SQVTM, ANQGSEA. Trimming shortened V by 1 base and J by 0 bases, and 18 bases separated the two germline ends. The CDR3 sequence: CSVEAWPRGFTNYGYTF. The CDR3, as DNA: TGCAGCGTTGAAGCGTGGCCCCGGGGTTTTACTAACTATGGCTACACCTTC.

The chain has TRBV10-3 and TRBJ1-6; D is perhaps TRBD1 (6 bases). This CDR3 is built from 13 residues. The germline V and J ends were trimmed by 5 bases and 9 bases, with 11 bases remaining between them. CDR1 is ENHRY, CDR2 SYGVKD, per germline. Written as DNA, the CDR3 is TGTGCCATCAGTTCTACAGGGCTTTCACCCCTCCACTTT. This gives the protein CAISSTGLSPLHF.

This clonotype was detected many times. CDR3 sequence: CASSLDRAVEAFF. The CDR3 region has the DNA TGTGCCAGCAGCTTAGATCGGGCAGTTGAAGCTTTCTTT. V and J are TRBV7-9 and TRBJ1-1; D unresolved. Germline assignment: CDR1 SEHNR and CDR2 FQNEAQ (reference sequence). The ends were cut back, 1 base at V and 7 bases at J, with 10 bases in the middle. CDR3 length: 13 amino acids.

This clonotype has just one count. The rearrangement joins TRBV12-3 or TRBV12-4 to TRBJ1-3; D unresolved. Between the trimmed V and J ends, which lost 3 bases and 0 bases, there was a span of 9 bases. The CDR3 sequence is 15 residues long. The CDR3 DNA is TGTGCCAGCAGTTTTGGGCTAAGCTCTGGAAACACCATATATTTT. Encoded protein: CASSFGLSSGNTIYF.

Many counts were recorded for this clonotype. The CDR3, as DNA: TGTGCCAGCAGTCCCAGCGGGAGTATCTACGAGCAGTACTTC. Its protein is CASSPSGSIYEQYF. This chain uses TRBV2 with TRBJ2-7; 8 nucleotides align to TRBD2. The V gene's germline CDR1 is SNHLY and CDR2 FYNNEI. V dropped 5 bases and J dropped 3; count of bases not matched to a gene: 6. The CDR3 consists of 14 residues.

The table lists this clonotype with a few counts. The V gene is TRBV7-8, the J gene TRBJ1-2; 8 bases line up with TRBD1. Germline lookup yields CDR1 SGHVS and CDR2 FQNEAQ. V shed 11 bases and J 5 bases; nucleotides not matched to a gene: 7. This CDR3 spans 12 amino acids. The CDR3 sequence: CAWEGQAYGYTF. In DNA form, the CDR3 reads TGTGCCTGGGAGGGACAGGCATATGGCTACACCTTC. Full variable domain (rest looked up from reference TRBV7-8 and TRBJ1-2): GAGVSQSPRYKVAKRGQDVALRCDPISGHVSLFWYQQALGQGPEFLTYFQNEAQLDKSGLPSDRFFAERPEGSVSTLKIQRTQQEDSAVYLCAWEGQAYGYTFGSGTRLTVV.

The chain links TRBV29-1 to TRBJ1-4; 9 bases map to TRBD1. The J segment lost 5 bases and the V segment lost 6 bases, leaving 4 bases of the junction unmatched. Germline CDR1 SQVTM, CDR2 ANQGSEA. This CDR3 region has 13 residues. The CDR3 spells CSVLGTGNEKLFF. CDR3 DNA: TGCAGCGTCTTGGGGACAGGGAATGAAAAACTGTTTTTT.

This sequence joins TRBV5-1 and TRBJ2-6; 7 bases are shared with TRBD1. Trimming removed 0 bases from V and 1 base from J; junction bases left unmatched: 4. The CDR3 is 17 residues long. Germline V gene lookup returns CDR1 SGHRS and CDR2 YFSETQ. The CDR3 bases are TGCGCCAGCAGCTTGGTCCAGGGGGTTTCTGGGGCCAACGTCCTGACTTTC. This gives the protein CASSLVQGVSGANVLTF.

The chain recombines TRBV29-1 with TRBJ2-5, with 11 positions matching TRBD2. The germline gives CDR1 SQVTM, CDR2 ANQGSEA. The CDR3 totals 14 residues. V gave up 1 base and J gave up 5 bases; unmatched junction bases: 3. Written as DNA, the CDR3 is TGCAGCGTTGAAGGGTCTAGCGGGGGGGAGACCCAGTACTTC. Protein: CSVEGSSGGETQYF. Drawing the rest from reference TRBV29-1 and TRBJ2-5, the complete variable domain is SAVISQKPSRDICQRGTSLTIQCQVDSQVTMMFWYRQQPGQSLTLIATANQGSEATYESGFVIDKFPISRPNLTFSTLTVSNMSPEDSSIYLCSVEGSSGGETQYFGPGTRLLVL.

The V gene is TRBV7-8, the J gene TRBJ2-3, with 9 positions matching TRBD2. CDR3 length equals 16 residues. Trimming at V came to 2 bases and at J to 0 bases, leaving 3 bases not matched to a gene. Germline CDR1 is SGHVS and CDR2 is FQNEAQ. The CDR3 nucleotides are TGTGCCAGCAGCTTATTGGCGGGAGGGAGCACAGATACGCAGTATTTT. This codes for CASSLLAGGSTDTQYF.

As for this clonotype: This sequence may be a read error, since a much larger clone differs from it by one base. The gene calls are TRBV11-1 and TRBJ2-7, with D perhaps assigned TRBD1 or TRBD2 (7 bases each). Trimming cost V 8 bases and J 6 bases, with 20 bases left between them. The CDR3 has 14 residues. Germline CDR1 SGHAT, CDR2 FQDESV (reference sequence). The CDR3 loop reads CASRQGGGLAEQYF. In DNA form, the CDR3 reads TGTGCCAGCCGCCAGGGGGGGGGTCTCGCCGAGCAGTACTTC.

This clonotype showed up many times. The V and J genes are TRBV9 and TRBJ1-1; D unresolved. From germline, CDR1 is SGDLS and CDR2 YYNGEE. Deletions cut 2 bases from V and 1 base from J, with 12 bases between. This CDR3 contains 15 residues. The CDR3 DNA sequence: TGTGCCAGCAGCGTCGATGGACGAGGGAACACTGAAGCTTTCTTT. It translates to CASSVDGRGNTEAFF. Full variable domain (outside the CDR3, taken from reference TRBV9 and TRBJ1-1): DSGVTQTPKHLITATGQRVTLRCSPRSGDLSVYWYQQSLDQGLQFLIQYYNGEERAKGNILERFSAQQFPDLHSELNLSSLELGDSALYFCASSVDGRGNTEAFFGQGTRLTVV.

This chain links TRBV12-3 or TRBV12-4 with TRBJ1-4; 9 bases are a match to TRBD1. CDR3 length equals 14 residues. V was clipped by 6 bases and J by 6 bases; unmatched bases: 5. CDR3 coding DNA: TGTGCCAGCAGAATACAGGGGGCTGATGAAAAACTGTTTTTT. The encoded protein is CASRIQGADEKLFF.

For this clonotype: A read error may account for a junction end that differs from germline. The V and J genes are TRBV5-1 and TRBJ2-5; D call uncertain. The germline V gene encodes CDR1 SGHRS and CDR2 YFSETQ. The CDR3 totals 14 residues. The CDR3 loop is CASSLLGSQETQDF. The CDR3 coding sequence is TGCGCCAGCAGCTTGTTGGGCTCCCAAGAGACCCAGGACTTC.

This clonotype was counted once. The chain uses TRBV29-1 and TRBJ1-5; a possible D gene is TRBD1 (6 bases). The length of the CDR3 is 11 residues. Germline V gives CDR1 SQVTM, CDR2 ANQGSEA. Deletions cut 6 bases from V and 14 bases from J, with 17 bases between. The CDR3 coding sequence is TGCAGCGTCGGGGACATCTCCTACGAGCATTTT. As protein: CSVGDISYEHF.

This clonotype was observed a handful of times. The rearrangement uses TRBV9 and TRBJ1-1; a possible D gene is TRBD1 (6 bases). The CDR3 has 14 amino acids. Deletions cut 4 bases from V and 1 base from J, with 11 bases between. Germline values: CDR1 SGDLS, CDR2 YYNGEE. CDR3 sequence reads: CASSPGTRNTEAFF. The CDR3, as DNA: TGTGCCAGCAGCCCCGGGACAAGGAACACTGAAGCTTTCTTT.

CDR3 protein: CASSDNRADYTF. The CDR3 DNA reads TGTGCCAGCAGTGATAACAGGGCCGACTACACCTTC. This chain connects TRBV2 to TRBJ1-2; possible D gene TRBD1, 6 bases. V was shortened by 3 bases and J by 10 bases, with 12 bases between the two germline ends. There are 12 residues in the CDR3. Germline V CDR1 and CDR2: SNHLY, FYNNEI.

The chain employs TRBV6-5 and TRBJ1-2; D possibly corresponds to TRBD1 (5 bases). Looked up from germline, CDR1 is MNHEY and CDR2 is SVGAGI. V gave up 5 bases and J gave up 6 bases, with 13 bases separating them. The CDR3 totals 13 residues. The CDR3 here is CASSRGWSDGYTF. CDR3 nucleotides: TGTGCCAGCAGTAGGGGTTGGTCTGATGGCTACACCTTC.

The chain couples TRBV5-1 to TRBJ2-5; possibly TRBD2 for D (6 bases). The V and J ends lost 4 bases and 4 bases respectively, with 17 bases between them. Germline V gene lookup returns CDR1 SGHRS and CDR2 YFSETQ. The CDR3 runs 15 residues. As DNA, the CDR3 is TGCGCCAGCAGCGCGGGGACGGTAGCAGGAGAGACCCAGTACTTC. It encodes CASSAGTVAGETQYF.

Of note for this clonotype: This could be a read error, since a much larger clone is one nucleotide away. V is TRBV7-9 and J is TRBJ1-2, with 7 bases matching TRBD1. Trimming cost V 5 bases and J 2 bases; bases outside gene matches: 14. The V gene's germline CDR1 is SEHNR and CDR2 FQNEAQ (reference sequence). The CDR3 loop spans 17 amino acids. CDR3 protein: CASSPLIRQGRNYGYTF. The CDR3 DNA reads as TGTGCCAGCAGCCCCCTCATCCGACAGGGCCGGAACTATGGCTACACCTTC. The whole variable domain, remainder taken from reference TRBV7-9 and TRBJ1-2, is DTGVSQNPRHKITKRGQNVTFRCDPISEHNRLYWYRQTLGQGPEFLTYFQNEAQLEKSRLLSDRFSAERPKGSFSTLEIQRTEQGDSAMYLCASSPLIRQGRNYGYTFGSGTRLTVV.

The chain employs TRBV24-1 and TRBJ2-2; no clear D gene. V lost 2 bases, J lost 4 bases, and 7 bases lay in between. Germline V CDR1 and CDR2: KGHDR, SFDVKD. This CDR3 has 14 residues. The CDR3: CATSDSFLTGELFF. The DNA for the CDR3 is TGTGCCACCAGTGATTCTTTTCTCACCGGGGAGCTGTTTTTT.

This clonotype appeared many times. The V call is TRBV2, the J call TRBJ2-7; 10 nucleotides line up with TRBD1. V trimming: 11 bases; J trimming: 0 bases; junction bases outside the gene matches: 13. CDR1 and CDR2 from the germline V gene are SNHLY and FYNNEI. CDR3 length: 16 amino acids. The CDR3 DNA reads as TGTGCCTTTGGGGACAGGGGTCGAACGAGCTCCTACGAGCAGTACTTC. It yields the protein CAFGDRGRTSSYEQYF.

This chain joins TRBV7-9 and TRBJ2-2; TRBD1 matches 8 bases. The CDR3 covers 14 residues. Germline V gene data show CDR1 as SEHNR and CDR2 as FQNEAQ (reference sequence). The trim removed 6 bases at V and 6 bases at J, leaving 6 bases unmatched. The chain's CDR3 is CASRASGGPGELFF. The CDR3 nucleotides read TGTGCCAGCAGGGCCTCAGGGGGCCCCGGGGAGCTGTTTTTT.

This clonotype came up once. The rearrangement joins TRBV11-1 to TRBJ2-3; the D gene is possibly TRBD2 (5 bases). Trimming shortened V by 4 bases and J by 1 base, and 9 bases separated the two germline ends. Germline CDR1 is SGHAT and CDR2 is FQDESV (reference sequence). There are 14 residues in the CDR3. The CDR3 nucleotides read TGTGCCAGCAGCTCGATTAGCGGCACAGATACGCAGTATTTT. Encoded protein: CASSSISGTDTQYF.

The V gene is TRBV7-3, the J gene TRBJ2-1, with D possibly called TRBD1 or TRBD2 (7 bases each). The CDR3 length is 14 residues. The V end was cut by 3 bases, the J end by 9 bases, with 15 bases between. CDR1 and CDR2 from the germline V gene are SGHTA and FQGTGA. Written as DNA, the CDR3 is TGTGCCAGCAGCTTGGGACCAGGGGGGGGTGAGCAGTTCTTC. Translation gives CASSLGPGGGEQFF. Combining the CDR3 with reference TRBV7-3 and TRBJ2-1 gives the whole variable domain GAGVSQTPSNKVTEKGKYVELRCDPISGHTALYWYRQSLGQGPEFLIYFQGTGAADDSGLPNDRFFAVRPEGSVSTLKIQRTERGDSAVYLCASSLGPGGGEQFFGPGTRLTVL.